This T cell receptor beta chain was observed in a study of control samples from healthy donors and cancer patients. The CDR3 runs 11 residues. V was trimmed by 3 bases and J by 5 bases, leaving 4 bases between them. CDR1 is LGHDT, CDR2 YNNKEL, per germline (reference sequence). TCRdb's table, derived via immunoSEQ multiplex PCR, lists solely in-frame clones and lacks some. The sample consists of some 140,000 clones, roughly 94% of them appearing once. The chain joins TRBV3-1 (or the pseudogene TRBV3-2) to TRBJ1-2; D call uncertain. This clonotype originated in a man aged 35 to 55 in good health. Sequences were obtained from blood. The DNA for the CDR3 is TGTGCCAGCAGCCACGGGTATGGCTACACCTTC. Translation: CASSHGYGYTF.